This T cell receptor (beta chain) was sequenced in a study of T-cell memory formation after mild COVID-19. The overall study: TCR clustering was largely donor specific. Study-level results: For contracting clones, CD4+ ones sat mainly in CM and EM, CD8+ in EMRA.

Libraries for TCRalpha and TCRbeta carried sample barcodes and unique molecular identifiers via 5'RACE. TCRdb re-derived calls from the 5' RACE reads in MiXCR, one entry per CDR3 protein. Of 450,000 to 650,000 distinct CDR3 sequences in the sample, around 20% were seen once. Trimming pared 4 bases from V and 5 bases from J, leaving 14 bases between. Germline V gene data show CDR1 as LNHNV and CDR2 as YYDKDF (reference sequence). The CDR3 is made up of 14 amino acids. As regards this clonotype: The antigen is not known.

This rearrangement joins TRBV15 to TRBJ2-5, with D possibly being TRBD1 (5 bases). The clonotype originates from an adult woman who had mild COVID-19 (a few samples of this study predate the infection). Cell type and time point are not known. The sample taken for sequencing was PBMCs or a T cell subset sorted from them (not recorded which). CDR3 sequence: CATSTGRVQETQYF. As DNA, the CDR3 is TGTGCCACCAGCACCGGCAGGGTACAGGAGACCCAGTACTTC.